A selection of T cell receptor beta chains follows, all from one sample in a study of tumor and adjacent non-tumor tissue in lung cancer. Using its own MiXCR run on the multiplex PCR reads, TCRdb lists one record per CDR3 protein. The table shows approximately 110,000 distinct CDR3 sequences, with roughly 80% occurring only once. Material: lung tumor tissue. The receptors come from a woman in her sixties with non-small cell lung cancer. Each CDR3 is given without its conserved first and last residue. Size tells how often a clone was seen (once, few, many) or the class of an expanded clone, and some rows leave it out.

j_gene | abundance | v_gene | CDR3aa
TRBJ1-6 | . | TRBV11-3 | ASTLDDRYNSPLH
TRBJ2-3 | few | TRBV11-3 | TSRKNQGGTQY
TRBJ2-1 | many | TRBV5-5 | ASSPQTSNNEQF
TRBJ1-2 | many | TRBV28 | ASSLGRGLGYT
TRBJ2-4 | medium-sized | TRBV12-3/TRBV12-4 | ASSASGRNIQY
TRBJ2-1 | . | TRBV19 | ASSIGEISYNEQF
TRBJ2-3 | . | TRBV7-8 | VSSVAGGSTDTQY
TRBJ1-2 | . | TRBV6-2/TRBV6-3 | ASSDTYFDYT
TRBJ1-3 | . | TRBV11-2 | ASRQGDSGNTIF
TRBJ2-1 | . | TRBV11-3 | ASSLELISGSHIEEF
TRBJ1-1 | . | TRBV4-3 | ASSQDGRGDYTEAL
TRBJ2-3 | . | TRBV6-6 | AITRRDGTPDTQY
TRBJ2-3 | . | TRBV4-1 | ASSLTSFRDPSTDMQY
TRBJ2-3 | . | TRBV20-1 | TARPSHGGYTDTQY
TRBJ2-7 | once | TRBV11-3 | ANSLRTGSSYEQY
TRBJ1-1 | . | TRBV11-1 | ASNRDRNTEAF
TRBJ2-2 | . | TRBV11-2 | ASRLVLAEHTGEPF
TRBJ2-1 | . | TRBV5-6 | ASDLLAGGQTYNEQF
TRBJ2-5 | . | TRBV4-3 | ASIQDIRETQY
TRBJ2-3 | . | TRBV12-3/TRBV12-4 | ASSTTGTGATDTKY
TRBJ2-3 | . | TRBV4-2 | TSSHSGTESYPDTQY
TRBJ2-1 | . | TRBV6-1 | ASSERVRINEQF
TRBJ2-1 | . | TRBV4-3 | ASSQVLPSGALSGDEQF
TRBJ1-3 | . | TRBV5-5 | VSRYDPGGNTIY
TRBJ2-5 | . | TRBV20-1 | SDLKMGSLETQY
TRBJ2-1 | few | TRBV11-1 | ASSLELTNGIHNEQF
TRBJ2-1 | . | TRBV6-2/TRBV6-3 | VSVTRDDEQF
TRBJ1-6 | . | TRBV11-3 | VSSLEDRYKTPLH
TRBJ1-6 | many | TRBV6-2/TRBV6-3 | ASSPGTYSPLH
TRBJ2-1 | once | TRBV4-1 | ASSQDRSGQRTYDEQF
TRBJ2-7 | . | TRBV11-2 | DSSYGTSGSYERC
TRBJ2-7 | . | TRBV28 | AFGRVDEQY
TRBJ2-3 | once | TRBV11-3 | VSSPDWTRSSADTQY
TRBJ2-3 | few | TRBV11-1 | ASSFLSGQY
TRBJ2-1 | . | TRBV20-1 | SVIMPSGSYEQF
TRBJ2-3 | . | TRBV6-1 | ASSGSPRDTQC
TRBJ2-5 | . | TRBV4-2 | ASSQTTLAAGKETQY
TRBJ2-2 | . | TRBV11-2 | ASSLIPGSAGELL
TRBJ2-5 | . | TRBV11-3 | ASSSTLVAGTKY
TRBJ2-7 | . | TRBV20-1 | SAASGWETEQY
TRBJ1-2 | . | TRBV6-1 | ASSESTIGGNGYT
TRBJ2-7 | many | TRBV4-3 | ASSRDRDRGYEQY
TRBJ2-1 | . | TRBV4-2 | ATSQEGRGGSVDDQF
TRBJ2-5 | many | TRBV29-1 | SVGTAGETQY
TRBJ2-1 | . | TRBV11-2 | ASSGWIRKEQF
TRBJ1-5 | many | TRBV28 | ASRSDGPLISPQH
TRBJ2-1 | . | TRBV7-2 | ASSSGTSGGNEKF
TRBJ2-7 | . | TRBV4-1 | ASSQDRSEEQY
TRBJ2-3 | . | TRBV6-1 | TSSQPGLAGGPNTQY
TRBJ1-6 | once | TRBV10-3 | AIRRDKDSPLY
TRBJ1-6 | . | TRBV6-5 | ASRGGQGDSSYNSSLR
TRBJ2-7 | . | TRBV20-1 | SAQPGLPTHEQY
TRBJ2-5 | . | TRBV11-3 | VSSLFPGLAGLYQETQY